This TCR beta chain came from a study of blood T cell repertoires in COVID-19. The V gene's germline CDR1 is SGHDN and CDR2 FVKESK. This CDR3 contains 13 residues. With 4 bases removed from V and 6 bases from J, the gap between germline ends came to 11 bases. The method was immunoSEQ multiplex PCR; TCRdb's version includes in-frame clones alone and lacks a portion of them. The sample lists 60,000 or so clones; about 75% were seen once. Across 20 to 25 US areas, participants ranged in age from 18 to 89 years. In its sample, this clone was seen a few times. The chain has TRBV14 and TRBJ2-3; D remains ambiguous. The sequence was collected from a woman aged 55-69 years who had been exposed to COVID-19. Source material: PBMCs or T cells enriched from blood (not recorded which). CDR3 sequence (DNA): TGTGCCAGCAGCCTCCTGATAGCCGATACGCAGTATTTT. Its protein is CASSLLIADTQYF. The full variable domain, its missing parts supplied by reference TRBV14 and TRBJ2-3, is EAGVTQFPSHSVIEKGQTVTLRCDPISGHDNLYWYRRVMGKEIKFLLHFVKESKQDESGMPNNRFLAERTGGTYSTLKVQPAELEDSGVYFCASSLLIADTQYFGPGTRLTVL.